This T cell receptor (beta chain) was obtained from a study of identical twins. Study observations and caveats: These conclusions were based on statistical analysis (cross-sectional, not following the same donors). Where beta out-of-frame sequences were concerned, excess twin sharing was weaker.

TCRdb fed the 5' RACE reads into MiXCR, producing one record per CDR3 protein. The data show roughly 1,500,000 distinct CDR3 sequences, more than 30% seen once. The junction had 8 bases not matched to a gene; V was cut back by 0 bases and J by 0 bases. The CDR3 has 18 residues. Germline V gene data show CDR1 as SGHRS and CDR2 as YFSETQ. This clonotype was counted at least ten times. Its specificity is unknown. This TCR came from a newborn girl in good health. Material: cord blood. This rearrangement joins TRBV5-1 to TRBJ2-1, with 8 bases lining up with TRBD2. The chain's CDR3 is CASSLGLAGRSSYNEQFF. DNA of the CDR3: TGCGCCAGCAGCTTGGGCCTAGCGGGTAGAAGCTCCTACAATGAGCAGTTCTTC.